The rows below give T cell receptor beta chains drawn from one sample of a study of shared clonotypes between healthy human individuals. Libraries were prepared by immunoSEQ multiplex PCR; TCRdb keeps only in-frame clonotypes and omits some of them. This sample yields around 550,000 clones, of which 90% to 97% are seen a single time; 0.05% to 0.07% belongs to the top ten. Sequenced sample: naive CD4+ T cells sorted from blood. These receptors all come from a woman younger than 45 in good health. The CDR3 runs from the conserved cysteine through the conserved F or W. Fields, in order: J gene, V gene, CDR3 protein.

j_call: TRBJ1-2
v_call: TRBV5-1
cdr3_aa: CASSSRQGEYGYTF

j_call: TRBJ1-3
v_call: TRBV5-1
cdr3_aa: CASSLRTDSGNTIYF

j_call: TRBJ1-5
v_call: TRBV27
cdr3_aa: CASSLSKNQPQHF

j_call: TRBJ2-7
v_call: TRBV28
cdr3_aa: CASSPPGLVSYEQYF

j_call: TRBJ2-1
v_call: TRBV28
cdr3_aa: CASRGEGDEQFF

j_call: TRBJ1-1
v_call: TRBV6-6
cdr3_aa: CASSPRQSPNTEAFF

j_call: TRBJ1-1
v_call: TRBV10-1
cdr3_aa: CAVPGENTEAFF

j_call: TRBJ1-4
v_call: TRBV28
cdr3_aa: CASRFDHSGVEKLFF

j_call: TRBJ2-5
v_call: TRBV28
cdr3_aa: CASRSGQQETQYF

j_call: TRBJ2-2
v_call: TRBV5-1
cdr3_aa: CASSLAQGTGELFF

j_call: TRBJ2-3
v_call: TRBV5-6
cdr3_aa: CASSLREPDTQYF

j_call: TRBJ2-1
v_call: TRBV7-3
cdr3_aa: CASSASRNNEQFF

j_call: TRBJ1-5
v_call: TRBV6-6
cdr3_aa: CASSYSSNQPQHF

j_call: TRBJ2-7
v_call: TRBV11-1
cdr3_aa: CASSAGLSYEQYF

j_call: .
v_call: TRBV19
cdr3_aa: CASSASSYEQYF

j_call: TRBJ2-2
v_call: TRBV6-1
cdr3_aa: CASSEPGLAANTGELFF

j_call: TRBJ2-7
v_call: TRBV9
cdr3_aa: CASSVGLAGVEQYF

j_call: TRBJ1-1
v_call: TRBV28
cdr3_aa: CASSNTDRGPGTEAFF

j_call: TRBJ1-6
v_call: TRBV28
cdr3_aa: CASRIRDRYSPLHF

j_call: TRBJ1-2
v_call: TRBV29-1
cdr3_aa: CSAKTGRGYTF

j_call: TRBJ2-2
v_call: TRBV18
cdr3_aa: CASSPVTGELFF